The 16 T cell receptor beta chains given below trace back to one sample, sequenced in a study of PD-L1 blockade in urothelial cancer. The data were produced by immunoSEQ multiplex PCR, yet TCRdb's version contains in-frame clones alone and is incomplete. The profile shows roughly 24,000 clones, 80% to 90% of them singletons. The specimen comprised PBMCs, sampled around atezolizumab (anti-PD-L1) treatment. The receptors originated from a man aged 60 to 75 with urothelial cancer.

Only one count was recorded for this clone. The J gene is TRBJ2-1, the V gene TRBV9; possibly TRBD1 for D (7 bases). CDR1 and CDR2 from the germline V gene are SGDLS and YYNGEE. Trimming cost V 1 base and J 7 bases, with 18 bases left between them. The CDR3 consists of 16 residues. The CDR3 DNA follows: TGTGCCAGCAGCGTAACCAGTGGAGGGGGCGGGAATGAGCAGTTCTTC. This sequence encodes CASSVTSGGGGNEQFF.

V usage is TRBV29-1 and J usage is TRBJ1-1; unclear D gene. V lost 2 bases, J lost 0 bases, and 13 bases lay in between. This CDR3 has 15 amino acids. Germline V gene data show CDR1 as SQVTM and CDR2 as ANQGSEA. As DNA, the CDR3 is TGCAGCGTTGAACGGCCAGGTGACCTGAACACTGAAGCTTTCTTT. It translates to CSVERPGDLNTEAFF.

V and J are TRBV11-3 and TRBJ2-1, with TRBD1 matching over 7 bases. CDR3 size: 15 residues. Germline V gene lookup returns CDR1 SGHNT and CDR2 YENEEA. The V gene end was trimmed by 5 bases and the J gene end by 1 base; junction bases not matched to a gene: 5. The CDR3, as DNA: TGTGCCAGCAGCCTTTCAGGGGGATCCTACAATGAGCAGTTCTTC. It encodes CASSLSGGSYNEQFF.

The rearrangement links TRBV18 to TRBJ2-5; D may be TRBD1 (5 bases). There are 12 residues in the CDR3. Trimming took off 3 bases at V and 8 bases at J, with 10 bases between the two ends. Germline V gives CDR1 KGHSH, CDR2 LQKENI. CDR3 amino acids: CASSPSQGTQYF. In DNA, the CDR3 is TGTGCCAGCTCACCGTCGCAGGGAACCCAGTACTTC. The complete variable domain, with remaining parts taken from reference TRBV18 and TRBJ2-5, reads NAGVMQNPRHLVRRRGQEARLRCSPMKGHSHVYWYRQLPEEGLKFMVYLQKENIIDESGMPKERFSAEFPKEGPSILRIQQVVRGDSAAYFCASSPSQGTQYFGPGTRLLVL.

The V call is TRBV30, the J call TRBJ2-7, with 9 nucleotides matching TRBD2. From germline, CDR1 is GTSNPN and CDR2 SVGIG (reference sequence). CDR3 length: 15 residues. J was trimmed by 4 bases and V by 2 bases; bases with no gene match: 9. The CDR3 is CAWSLRRLAEYEQYF. The CDR3, as DNA: TGTGCCTGGAGTCTCCGCCGACTAGCGGAATACGAGCAGTACTTC.

The rearrangement links TRBV19 to TRBJ1-2, with 8 nucleotides matching TRBD1. Germline-derived CDR1 and CDR2 are LNHDA and SQIVND (reference sequence). The CDR3 totals 14 residues. V shed 6 bases, J shed 1 base, and the junction held 4 bases outside the gene matches. The CDR3 here is CASRGDRSNYGYTF. In nucleotides, the CDR3 is TGTGCCAGTAGGGGGGACAGGAGTAACTATGGCTACACCTTC. The full variable domain, rest sourced from reference TRBV19 and TRBJ1-2, is DGGITQSPKYLFRKEGQNVTLSCEQNLNHDAMYWYRQDPGQGLRLIYYSQIVNDFQKGDIAEGYSVSREKKESFPLTVTSAQKNPTAFYLCASRGDRSNYGYTFGSGTRLTVV.

The V call is TRBV7-9, the J call TRBJ1-6; the match to TRBD1 covers 10 bases. The CDR3 consists of 16 residues. The germline CDR1 and CDR2 sequences are SEHNR and FQNEAQ (reference sequence). V shed 5 bases and J 10 bases; nucleotides not matched to a gene: 11. The CDR3 coding sequence is TGTGCCAGCAGCGAGAGAGCGGGGACAGGGGAATCACCCCTCCACTTT. Translating it yields CASSERAGTGESPLHF.

CDR3 bases: TGTGCCAGCAGTAGGGGACTGTGGACAGGGGGTGACACTGAAGCTTTCTTT. Residues: CASSRGLWTGGDTEAFF. The chain combines TRBV27 with TRBJ1-1; 10 positions agree with TRBD1. CDR1 is MNHEY, CDR2 SMNVEV, per germline (reference sequence). The CDR3 has 17 amino acids. Germline trimming cut 5 bases from V and 3 bases from J; bases unmatched to any gene: 12.

The chain couples TRBV6-1 to TRBJ1-5; possibly TRBD1 for D (6 bases). The CDR3 is 14 amino acids. CDR1 is MNHNS and CDR2 is SASEGT in the germline V gene. Trimming pared 7 bases from V and 6 bases from J, leaving 16 bases between. The CDR3 coding sequence is TGTGCCAGCATTTTATCCACAGGGTTTCAGCCCCAGCATTTT. This gives the protein CASILSTGFQPQHF.

The gene calls are TRBV7-2 and TRBJ2-7, with D perhaps TRBD1 (6 bases). The V and J ends lost 5 bases and 3 bases respectively, with 17 bases between them. Germline V lookup: CDR1 SGHTA, CDR2 FQGNSA. The CDR3 extends over 15 amino acids. In DNA form, the CDR3 reads TGTGCCAGCAGCCTAAAAATTGGACAGCTCTACGAGCAGTACTTC. As protein: CASSLKIGQLYEQYF. The entire variable domain, with the rest obtained from reference TRBV7-2 and TRBJ2-7, is as follows: GAGVSQSPSNKVTEKGKDVELRCDPISGHTALYWYRQSLGQGLEFLIYFQGNSAPDKSGLPSDRFSAERTGGSVSTLTIQRTQQEDSAVYLCASSLKIGQLYEQYFGPGTRLTVT.

The V and J genes are TRBV30 and TRBJ1-2; 9 positions match TRBD1. The CDR3 consists of 14 residues. CDR1 and CDR2 (germline): GTSNPN, SVGIG (reference sequence). The V segment lost 3 bases and the J segment 4 bases; nucleotides outside the gene matches: 6. CDR3 in amino acids: CAWRHRGPRYGYTF. Written as DNA, the CDR3 is TGTGCCTGGAGGCACAGGGGGCCACGCTATGGCTACACCTTC.

The rearrangement joins TRBV10-1 to TRBJ1-4, with a possible D match to TRBD1 (6 bases). Germline lookup yields CDR1 WNHNN and CDR2 SYGVQD (reference sequence). This CDR3 contains 14 residues. V was cut by 11 bases and J by 0 bases, with 13 bases left in between. CDR3 nucleotide sequence: TGCGCCCCGGGGGGGGGCGCAACTAATGAAAAACTGTTTTTT. Its protein is CAPGGGATNEKLFF.

J is TRBJ2-5 and V is TRBV5-1; D might be TRBD1 (5 bases). This CDR3 has 14 amino acids. The germline V gene has CDR1 SGHRS and CDR2 YFSETQ. V lost 0 bases, J lost 1 base, and 7 bases lay in between. The CDR3 bases are TGCGCCAGCAGCTTGGACAGGTTCCAAGAGACCCAGTACTTC. Amino acids: CASSLDRFQETQYF.

V usage is TRBV19 and J usage is TRBJ2-1, with TRBD2 identical over 8 bases. This CDR3 contains 14 residues. CDR1 and CDR2 from the germline V gene are LNHDA and SQIVND (reference sequence). Unmatched junction bases numbered 15, after V lost 10 bases and J lost 10 bases. The CDR3 region has the DNA TGTGCCACTTCGTCTAGCGGGTCCTGGGGGGAGCAGTTCTTC. Protein product: CATSSSGSWGEQFF.

This clone was observed a single time. V gene TRBV5-1 combines with J gene TRBJ2-3, with a possible D match to TRBD2 (5 bases). The CDR3 totals 14 residues. From germline, CDR1 is SGHRS and CDR2 YFSETQ. Trimming removed 4 bases from V and 2 bases from J, with 11 bases in between. The CDR3 region has the DNA TGCGCCAGCAGCCCACTAGATTCCACAGATACGCAGTATTTT. Encoded protein: CASSPLDSTDTQYF.

The genes are TRBV29-1 and TRBJ1-5; D is unresolved. From germline, CDR1 is SQVTM and CDR2 ANQGSEA. This CDR3 is 13 amino acids long. Trimming shortened V by 4 bases and J by 5 bases, and 12 bases separated the two germline ends. The CDR3 DNA reads TGCAGCGTTGTGGAGGGCCCCCATCAGCCCCAGCATTTT. The encoded protein is CSVVEGPHQPQHF.